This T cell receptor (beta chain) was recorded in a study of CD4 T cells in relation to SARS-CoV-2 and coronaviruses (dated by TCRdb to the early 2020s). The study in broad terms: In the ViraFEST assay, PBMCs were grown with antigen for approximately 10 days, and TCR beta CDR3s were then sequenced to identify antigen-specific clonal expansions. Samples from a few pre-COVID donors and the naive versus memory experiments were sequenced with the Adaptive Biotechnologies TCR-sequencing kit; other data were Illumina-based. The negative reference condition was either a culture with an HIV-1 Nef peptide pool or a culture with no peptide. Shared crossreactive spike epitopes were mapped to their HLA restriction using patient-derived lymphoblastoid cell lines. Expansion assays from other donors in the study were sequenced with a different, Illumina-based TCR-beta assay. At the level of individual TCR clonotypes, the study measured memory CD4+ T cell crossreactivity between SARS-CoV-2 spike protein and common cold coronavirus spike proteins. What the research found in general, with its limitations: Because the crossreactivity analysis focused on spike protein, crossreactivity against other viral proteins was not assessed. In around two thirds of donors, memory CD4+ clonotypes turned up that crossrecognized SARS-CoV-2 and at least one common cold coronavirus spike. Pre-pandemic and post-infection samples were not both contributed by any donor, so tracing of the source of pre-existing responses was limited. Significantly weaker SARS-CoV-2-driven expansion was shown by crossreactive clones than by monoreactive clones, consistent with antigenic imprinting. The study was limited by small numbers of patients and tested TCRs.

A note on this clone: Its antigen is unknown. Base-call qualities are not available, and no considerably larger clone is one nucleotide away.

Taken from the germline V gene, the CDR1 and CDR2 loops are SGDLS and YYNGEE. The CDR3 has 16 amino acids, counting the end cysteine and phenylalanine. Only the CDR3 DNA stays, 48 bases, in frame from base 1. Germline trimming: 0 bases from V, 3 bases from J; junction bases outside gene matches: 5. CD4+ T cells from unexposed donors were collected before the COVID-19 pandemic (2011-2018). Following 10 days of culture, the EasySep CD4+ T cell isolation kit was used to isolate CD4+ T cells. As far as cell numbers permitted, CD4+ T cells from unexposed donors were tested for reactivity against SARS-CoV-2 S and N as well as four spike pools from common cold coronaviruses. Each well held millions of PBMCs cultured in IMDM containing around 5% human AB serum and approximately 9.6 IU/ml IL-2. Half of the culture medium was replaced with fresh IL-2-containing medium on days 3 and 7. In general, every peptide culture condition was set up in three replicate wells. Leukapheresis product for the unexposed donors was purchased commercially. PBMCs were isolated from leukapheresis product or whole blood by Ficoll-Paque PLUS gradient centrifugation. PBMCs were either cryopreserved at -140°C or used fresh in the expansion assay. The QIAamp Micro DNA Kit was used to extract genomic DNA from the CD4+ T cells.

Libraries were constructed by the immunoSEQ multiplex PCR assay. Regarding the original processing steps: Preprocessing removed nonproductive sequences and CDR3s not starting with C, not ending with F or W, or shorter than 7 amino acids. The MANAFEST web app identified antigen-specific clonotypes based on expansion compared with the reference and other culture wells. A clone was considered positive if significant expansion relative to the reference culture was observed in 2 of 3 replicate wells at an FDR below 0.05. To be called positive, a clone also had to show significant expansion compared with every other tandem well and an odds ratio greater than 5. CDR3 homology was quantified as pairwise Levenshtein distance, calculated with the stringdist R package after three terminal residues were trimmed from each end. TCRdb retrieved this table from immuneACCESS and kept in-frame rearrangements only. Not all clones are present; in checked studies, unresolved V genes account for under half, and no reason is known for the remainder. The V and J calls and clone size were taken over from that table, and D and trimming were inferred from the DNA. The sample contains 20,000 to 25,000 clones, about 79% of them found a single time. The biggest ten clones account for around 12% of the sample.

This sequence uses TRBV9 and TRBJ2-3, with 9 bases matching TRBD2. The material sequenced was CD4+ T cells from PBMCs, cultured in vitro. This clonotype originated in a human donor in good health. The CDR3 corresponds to CASSVGAGGPTDTQYF. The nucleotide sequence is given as TGTGCCAGCAGCGTAGGGGCGGGAGGGCCGACAGATACGCAGTATTTT.